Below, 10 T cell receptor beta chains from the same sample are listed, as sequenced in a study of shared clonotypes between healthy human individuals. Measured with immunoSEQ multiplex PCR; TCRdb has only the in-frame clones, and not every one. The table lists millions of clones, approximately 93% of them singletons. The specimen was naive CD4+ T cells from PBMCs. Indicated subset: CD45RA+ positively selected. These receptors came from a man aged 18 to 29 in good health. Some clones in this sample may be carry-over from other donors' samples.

CDR3 in DNA: TGTGCCAGCAGACGACAGGAGCTGGGTTCACCCCTCCACTTT. This translates into CASRRQELGSPLHF. The chain joins TRBV6-1 to TRBJ1-6; TRBD1 is a possible D gene (6 bases). V was clipped by 6 bases and J by 9 bases, with 15 bases between them. The CDR3 is 14 amino acids. In germline, CDR1 is MNHNS, CDR2 SASEGT.

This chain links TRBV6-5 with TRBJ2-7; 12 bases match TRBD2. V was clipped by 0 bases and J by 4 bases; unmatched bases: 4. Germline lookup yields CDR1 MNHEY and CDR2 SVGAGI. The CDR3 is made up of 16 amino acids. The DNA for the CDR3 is TGTGCCAGCAGTTACTCGAGCGGACTAGCGGGGTACGAGCAGTACTTC. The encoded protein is CASSYSSGLAGYEQYF.

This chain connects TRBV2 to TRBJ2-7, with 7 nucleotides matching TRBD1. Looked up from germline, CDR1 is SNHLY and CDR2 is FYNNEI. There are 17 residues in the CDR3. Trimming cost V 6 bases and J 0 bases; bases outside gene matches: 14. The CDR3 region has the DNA TGTGCCAGCAGCCCCAGGGGGACAACAAAATCCTCCTACGAGCAGTACTTC. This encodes CASSPRGTTKSSYEQYF.

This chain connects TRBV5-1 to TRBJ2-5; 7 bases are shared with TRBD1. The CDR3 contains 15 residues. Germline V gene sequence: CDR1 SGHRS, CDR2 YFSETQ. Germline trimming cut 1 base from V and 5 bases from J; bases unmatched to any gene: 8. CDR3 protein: CASSLSTGFGETQYF. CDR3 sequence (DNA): TGCGCCAGCAGCTTGTCGACAGGGTTTGGGGAGACCCAGTACTTC.

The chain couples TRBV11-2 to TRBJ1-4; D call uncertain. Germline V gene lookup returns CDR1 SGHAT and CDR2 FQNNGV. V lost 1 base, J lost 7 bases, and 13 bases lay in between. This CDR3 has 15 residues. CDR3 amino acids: CASSLVLGSREKLFF. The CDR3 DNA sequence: TGTGCCAGCAGCTTAGTTTTGGGGTCTCGTGAAAAACTGTTTTTT. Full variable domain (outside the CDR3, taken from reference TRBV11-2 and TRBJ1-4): EAGVAQSPRYKIIEKRQSVAFWCNPISGHATLYWYQQILGQGPKLLIQFQNNGVVDDSQLPKDRFSAERLKGVDSTLKIQPAKLEDSAVYLCASSLVLGSREKLFFGSGTQLSVL.

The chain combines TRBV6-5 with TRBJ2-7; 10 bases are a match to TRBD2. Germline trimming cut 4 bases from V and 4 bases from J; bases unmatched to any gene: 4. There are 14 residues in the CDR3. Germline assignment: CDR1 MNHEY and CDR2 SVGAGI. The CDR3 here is CASSSAGGKYEQYF. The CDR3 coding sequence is TGTGCCAGCAGTTCAGCGGGAGGGAAATACGAGCAGTACTTC.

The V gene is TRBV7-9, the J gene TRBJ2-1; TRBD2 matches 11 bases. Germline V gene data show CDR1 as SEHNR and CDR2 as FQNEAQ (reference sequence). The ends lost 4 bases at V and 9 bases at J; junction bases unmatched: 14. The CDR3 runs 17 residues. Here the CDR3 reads CASSSDWASGRRGEQFF. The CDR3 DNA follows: TGTGCCAGCAGCTCAGATTGGGCTAGCGGGAGGCGGGGTGAGCAGTTCTTC.

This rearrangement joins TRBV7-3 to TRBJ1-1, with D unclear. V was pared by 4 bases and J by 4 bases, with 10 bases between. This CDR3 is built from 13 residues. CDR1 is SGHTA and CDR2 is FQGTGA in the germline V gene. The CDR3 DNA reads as TGTGCCAGCAGCTACCAGGCCGGCACTGAAGCTTTCTTT. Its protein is CASSYQAGTEAFF.

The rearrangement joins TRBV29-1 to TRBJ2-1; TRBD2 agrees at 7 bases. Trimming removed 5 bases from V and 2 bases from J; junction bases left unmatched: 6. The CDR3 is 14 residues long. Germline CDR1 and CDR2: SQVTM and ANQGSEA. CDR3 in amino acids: CSVSGDYPYNEQFF. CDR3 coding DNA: TGCAGCGTTTCCGGGGACTACCCCTACAATGAGCAGTTCTTC.

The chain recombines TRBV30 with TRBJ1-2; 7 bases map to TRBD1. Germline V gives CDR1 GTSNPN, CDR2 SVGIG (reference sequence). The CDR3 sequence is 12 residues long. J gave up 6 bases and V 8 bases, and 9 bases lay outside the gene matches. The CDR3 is CADGQVYNGYTF. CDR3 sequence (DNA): TGTGCCGACGGACAGGTCTACAATGGCTACACCTTC.